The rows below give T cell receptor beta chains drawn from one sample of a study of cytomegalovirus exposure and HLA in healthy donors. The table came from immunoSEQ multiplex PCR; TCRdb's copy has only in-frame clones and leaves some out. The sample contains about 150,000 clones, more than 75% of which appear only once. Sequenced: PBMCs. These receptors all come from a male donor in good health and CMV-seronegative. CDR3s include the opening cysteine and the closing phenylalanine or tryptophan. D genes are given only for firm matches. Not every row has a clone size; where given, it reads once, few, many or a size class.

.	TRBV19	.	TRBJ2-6	TGTGCCAGTAGTCTAGACGGACACCCTGGGACTGGGGCCAACGTCCTGACTTTC	CASSLDGHPGTGANVLTF
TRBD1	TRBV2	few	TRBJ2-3	TGTGCCAGCAGTGGGGGGACAGGGGCGGCAGATACGCAGTATTTT	CASSGGTGAADTQYF
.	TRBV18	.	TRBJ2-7	TGTGCCAGCTCACCACCGGTGCAGAAACCCTCCTACGAGCAGTACTTC	CASSPPVQKPSYEQYF
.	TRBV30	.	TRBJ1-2	TGTGCCTGGAGTGGGGACATTAGGCACTATGGCTACACCTTC	CAWSGDIRHYGYTF
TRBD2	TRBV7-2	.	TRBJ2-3	TGTGCCAGCAGCTTAAATCGAGCGGGGGGCACAGATACGCAGTATTTT	CASSLNRAGGTDTQYF
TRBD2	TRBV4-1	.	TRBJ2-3	TGCGCCAGCAGCCACCCCTTTGGCGGGGGGGTGGAAGATACGCAGTATTTT	CASSHPFGGGVEDTQYF
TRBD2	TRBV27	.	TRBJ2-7	TGTGCCAGCAGTTTAACTAGCGGGAGGTTTTACGAGCAGTACTTC	CASSLTSGRFYEQYF
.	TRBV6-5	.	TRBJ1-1	TGTGCCAGCAAAAGGGGCACTGAAGCTTTCTTT	CASKRGTEAFF
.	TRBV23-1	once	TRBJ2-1	TGCGCCAGCAGTCCTACTGCCGACACTCCTCCCAACAATGAGCAGTTCTTC	CASSPTADTPPNNEQFF
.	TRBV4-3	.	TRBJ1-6	TGCGCCAGCAGCCTCCGGACAGTGGCGGATTCACCCCTCCACTTT	CASSLRTVADSPLHF
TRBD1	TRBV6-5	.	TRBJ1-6	TGTGCCAGCAGTTACTTGGGACAGATTAATTCACCCCTCCACTTT	CASSYLGQINSPLHF
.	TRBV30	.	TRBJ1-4	TGTGCCTGGGAAGGCGCGGATAATGAAAAACTGTTTTTT	CAWEGADNEKLFF
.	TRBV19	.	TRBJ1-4	TGTGCCAGTAGTCTACAGGCAACTAATGAAAAACTGTTTTTT	CASSLQATNEKLFF
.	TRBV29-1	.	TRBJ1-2	TGCAGCGTTGAAGATTCGGGTTGGAACTATGGCTACACCTTC	CSVEDSGWNYGYTF
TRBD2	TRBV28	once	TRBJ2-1	TGTGCCAGCAGTTTATCAGCGGGAGGAGGGGTCTATGAGCAGTTCTTC	CASSLSAGGGVYEQFF
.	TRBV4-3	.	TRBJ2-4	TGCGCCAGCAGCCAAGTGGGGGGCAAAAACATTCAGTACTTC	CASSQVGGKNIQYF
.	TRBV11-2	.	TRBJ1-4	TGTGCCAGCAGCTCCAGGACGGGAGGATACAATGAAAAACTGTTTTTT	CASSSRTGGYNEKLFF
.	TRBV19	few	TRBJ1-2	TGTGCCAGTACCCCAGGGCCTTATGGCTACACCTTC	CASTPGPYGYTF
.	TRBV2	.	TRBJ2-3	TGTGCCAGCAGTGCTCGAAGCACCTCTACAGATACGCAGTATTTT	CASSARSTSTDTQYF
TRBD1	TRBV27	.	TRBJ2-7	TGTGCCAGCAGTCCACCCCGGGACAGGATACCCTACGAGCAGTACTTC	CASSPPRDRIPYEQYF
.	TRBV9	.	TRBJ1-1	TGTGCCAGCAGCATCACTGAGGTGATAAACACTGAAGCTTTCTTT	CASSITEVINTEAFF
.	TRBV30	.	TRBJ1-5	TGTGCCTGGAGTAAGAGGGAAGGCCAGCCCCAGCATTTT	CAWSKREGQPQHF
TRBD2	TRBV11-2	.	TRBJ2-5	TGTGCCAGCAGCTTAAGACTAGCGGCCTCAGAGACCCAGTACTTC	CASSLRLAASETQYF
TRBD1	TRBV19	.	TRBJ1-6	TGTGCCAGTAGTAGGGCCGGGACAGCCAATTCACCCCTCCACTTT	CASSRAGTANSPLHF
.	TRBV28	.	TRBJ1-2	TGTGCCAGCAGTTTGGTTCAGGGAGGCTATGGCTACACCTTC	CASSLVQGGYGYTF
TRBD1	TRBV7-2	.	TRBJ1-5	TGTGCCAGCAGCTCCGACAGGGGCCTTAATCAGCCCCAGCATTTT	CASSSDRGLNQPQHF
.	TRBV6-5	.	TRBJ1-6	TGTGCCAGCAGCCCCTCCCGGAATTCACCCCTCCACTTT	CASSPSRNSPLHF
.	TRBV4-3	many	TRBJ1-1	TGCGCCAGCAGCAGAGCAACAGGTGAAGCTTTCTTT	CASSRATGEAFF
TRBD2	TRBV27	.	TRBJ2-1	TGTGCCAGCAGTTTTTGGGTAGCGGGAGGGATTTACAATGAGCAGTTCTTC	CASSFWVAGGIYNEQFF
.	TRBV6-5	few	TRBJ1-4	TGTGCCAGCAGCCTGGGGGGGGGTCGAGAAAAACTGTTTTTT	CASSLGGGREKLFF
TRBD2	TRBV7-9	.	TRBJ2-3	TGTGCCAGCAGCTTAGTGGCGGGAGGCGGAGATACGCAGTATTTT	CASSLVAGGGDTQYF
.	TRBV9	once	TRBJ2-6	TGTGCCAGCACCGTCGACAGCTCTGGGGCCAACGTCCTGACTTTC	CASTVDSSGANVLTF
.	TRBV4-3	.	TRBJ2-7	TGCGCCAGCAGCCAAGATCGGGAAGTGTCCTACGAGCAGTACTTC	CASSQDREVSYEQYF
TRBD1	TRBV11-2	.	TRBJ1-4	TGTGCCAGCAGCTCAGGGGGCGGCCGCTTCGCTTGGAAACTGTTTTTT	CASSSGGGRFAWKLFF
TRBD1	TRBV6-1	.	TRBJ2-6	TGTGCCAGCAGAACAGGGGGCTCTGGGGCCAACGTCCTGACTTTC	CASRTGGSGANVLTF
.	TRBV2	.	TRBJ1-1	TGTGCCAGCAGTGAGGAGGGTAAGAACACTGAAGCTTTCTTT	CASSEEGKNTEAFF
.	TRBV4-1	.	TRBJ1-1	TGCGCCAGCAGCCAAGAAGCGGGACTGATGAACACTGAAGCTTTCTTT	CASSQEAGLMNTEAFF
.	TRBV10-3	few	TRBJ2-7	TGTGCCATCAGTGAGAATTCTTACGAGCAGTACTTC	CAISENSYEQYF
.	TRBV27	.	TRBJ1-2	TGTGCCAGCTCCAGGGGAGGGGGCTATGGCTACACCTTC	CASSRGGGYGYTF
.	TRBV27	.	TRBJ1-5	TGTGCCAGCAGTTTATCAGCTATAGCGTTAGGTCAGCCCCAGCATTTT	CASSLSAIALGQPQHF
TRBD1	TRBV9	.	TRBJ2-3	TGTGCCAGCAGCCCGACCGGGACAGGATACACAGATACGCAGTATTTT	CASSPTGTGYTDTQYF